The 10 T cell receptor beta chains below come from one sample, sequenced in a study of identical twins. TCRdb called the 5' RACE reads again in MiXCR, with one record for every CDR3 protein. This table holds roughly 470,000 distinct CDR3 sequences, approximately 15% found once. These data also featured in a second study, about yellow fever vaccine responses in identical twins.

Sequenced sample: CD4+ T cells sorted from blood. All receptors derive from a woman aged 18-30 years in good health.

This clonotype was detected ten times or more. CDR3 protein: CSVGLSGETQYF. The CDR3 nucleotides are TGCAGCGTTGGACTGTCGGGAGAGACCCAGTACTTC. This chain connects TRBV29-1 to TRBJ2-5; no clear D gene. The CDR3 loop spans 12 amino acids. CDR1 SQVTM and CDR2 ANQGSEA come from the germline V gene. The V end was cut by 4 bases, the J end by 4 bases, with 10 bases between.

The sample holds a few counts of this clonotype. The J gene is TRBJ2-1, the V gene TRBV2; D might be TRBD2 (6 bases). Trimming cost V 6 bases and J 0 bases, with 12 bases left between them. Per germline, CDR1 SNHLY and CDR2 FYNNEI. The CDR3 is 15 residues long. Written as DNA, the CDR3 is TGTGCCAGCAGCGGACTACTAAGCTCCTACAATGAGCAGTTCTTC. Protein: CASSGLLSSYNEQFF.

V is TRBV7-8 and J is TRBJ2-5; 7 positions agree with TRBD2. Germline assignment: CDR1 SGHVS and CDR2 FQNEAQ. J lost 9 bases, V lost 1 base, and 17 bases had no gene match. CDR3 length: 17 residues. CDR3 amino acids: CASSLVFSRGEGPSQYF. CDR3 coding DNA: TGTGCCAGCAGCTTAGTTTTTAGTCGGGGGGAGGGCCCTTCCCAGTACTTC.

The sample holds a few counts of this clonotype. The chain links TRBV5-1 to TRBJ2-2, with TRBD2 identical over 14 bases. After removal of 4 bases from V and 12 bases from J, the junction contained 5 bases not matched to a gene. Germline CDR1 and CDR2: SGHRS and YFSETQ. The CDR3 runs 14 residues. CDR3 loop: CASSPGLAGEKLFF. CDR3 DNA: TGCGCCAGCAGCCCGGGACTAGCGGGGGAGAAGCTGTTTTTT.

V and J are TRBV29-1 and TRBJ2-5; D unclear. The CDR3 spans 12 residues. Germline CDR1 reads SQVTM; CDR2 reads ANQGSEA. V dropped 5 bases and J dropped 5 bases, with 12 bases sitting between them. The CDR3 bases are TGCAGCGTTAGAAGGGCTGTCGAGACCCAGTACTTC. Amino acids: CSVRRAVETQYF.

The gene calls are TRBV5-1 and TRBJ2-1; D is undetermined. V was pared by 1 base and J by 10 bases, with 9 bases between. From germline, CDR1 is SGHRS and CDR2 YFSETQ. This CDR3 contains 12 residues. CDR3 nucleotides: TGCGCCAGCAGCTTGATGGAAACCGAGCAGTTCTTC. Translated, it gives CASSLMETEQFF. Using reference TRBV5-1 and TRBJ2-1 for the parts outside the CDR3, the full variable domain is KAGVTQTPRYLIKTRGQQVTLSCSPISGHRSVSWYQQTPGQGLQFLFEYFSETQRNKGNFPGRFSGRQFSNSRSEMNVSTLELGDSALYLCASSLMETEQFFGPGTRLTVL.

There are a few counts of this clonotype. CDR3 residues: CASSPNLGVNQETQYF. DNA for the CDR3: TGCGCCAGCAGCCCGAACTTGGGGGTAAATCAAGAGACCCAGTACTTC. V gene TRBV5-1 combines with J gene TRBJ2-5; D might be TRBD1 or TRBD2, each matching 5 bases. The CDR3 loop spans 16 amino acids. Germline lookup yields CDR1 SGHRS and CDR2 YFSETQ. V lost 4 bases, J lost 2 bases, and 18 bases lay in between.

In its sample, this clonotype was seen a few times. This chain uses TRBV11-1 with TRBJ2-3, with D perhaps matching TRBD1 (6 bases). CDR3 length equals 18 residues. Between the trimmed V and J ends, which lost 5 bases and 1 base, there was a span of 22 bases. Germline values: CDR1 SGHAT, CDR2 FQDESV (reference sequence). The CDR3 sequence is CASSTTPKTGKGTDTQYF. For the CDR3, the DNA is TGTGCCAGCAGCACCACCCCTAAAACAGGGAAGGGCACAGATACGCAGTATTTT.

This clonotype showed up just a few times. J is TRBJ2-7 and V is TRBV6-2 or TRBV6-3; D is uncertain. The CDR3 length is 13 residues. The germline V gene has CDR1 MNHEY and CDR2 SVGEGT. With 2 bases removed from V and 3 bases from J, the gap between germline ends came to 8 bases. The CDR3 DNA reads as TGTGCCAGCAGTTACGCCGGTCTCTACGAGCAGTACTTC. It encodes CASSYAGLYEQYF.

This clonotype has a handful of counts. The chain links TRBV28 to TRBJ2-7; D gene uncertain. Between the trimmed V and J ends, which lost 6 bases and 4 bases, there was a span of 19 bases. Germline V CDR1 and CDR2: MDHEN, SYDVKM. The CDR3 contains 15 residues. CDR3 in amino acids: CASSTAAGPLYEQYF. The DNA for the CDR3 is TGTGCCAGCAGCACTGCGGCCGGTCCTTTATACGAGCAGTACTTC.